This TCR beta chain derives from a study of T-cell memory formation after mild COVID-19. Findings and limits, study-wide: Chiefly within CM and EM were the contracting CD4+ clones; CD8+ ones were within EMRA. Cross-reactive memory seemingly joined, as some responding clones were found in pre-infection memory.

This clonotype was seen only a few times. Antigen: not known. Germline CDR1 SEHNR, CDR2 FQNEAQ (reference sequence). The ends lost 5 bases at V and 4 bases at J; junction bases unmatched: 13. This CDR3 comprises 16 residues. Each CDR3 protein is one row after TCRdb ran MiXCR on the 5' RACE reads. The top ten hold around an eighth of the sample, which has approximately 500,000 distinct CDR3 sequences, roughly 25% seen once. The chain joins TRBV7-9 to TRBJ2-7; 8 bases map to TRBD1. The source is an adult woman who had mild COVID-19 (a few samples of this study predate the infection). Cell type and time point are not known. Sequenced: PBMCs or a T cell subset sorted from them (not recorded which). The CDR3 DNA reads as TGTGCCAGCAGCCGAGGGCCAGGGGGCCATATTTACGAGCAGTACTTC. Translating gives CASSRGPGGHIYEQYF.